This entry features one T cell receptor (delta chain) sequence. Its antigen is still unknown. The sample carries other DNA sequences with the same CDR3. The sorted cells were CD3+ Vdelta1+ Vdelta2- thymocytes from alphabeta-depleted thymus. This entry is derived from a study of Vδ1+ human thymocytes. Overall study findings and caveats: Thymic delta-chain repertoires held roughly 20% Vdelta2 sequences and few Vdelta3, despite high sort purity. In the thymus, TRG and TRD repertoires looked highly polyclonal with Gaussian CDR3 lengths. The authors advised highly purified populations and single-cell validation. TRD repertoires were essentially private, unlike widely shared TRG clonotypes.

Sequences come from RNA converted to cDNA by reverse transcription. The CDR3 regions were amplified by multiplex PCR from V-gene primers to a constant-region primer. TCRdb called clones anew from the multiplex PCR reads with CATT. In the table there are fewer than 90,000 delta-chain clones, around 32% of which are singletons. The length of the CDR3 is 21 residues. Trimming took 3 bases from V and 0 from J; bases not matched to a gene: 16. The germline V gene encodes CDR1 TSWWSYY and CDR2 QGS. The sample was Vdelta1+ gamma-delta thymocytes from the thymus. As for subset: FACS-sorted CD3+ TCRalphabeta- TCRVdelta1+ TCRVdelta2- thymocytes. The chain employs TRDV1 and TRDJ1, with 13 positions matching TRDD3. The clonotype was recovered from a boy in the first two years of life who had congenital heart surgery. The CDR3 reads CALGDHSLLGDTETYTDKLIF. For the CDR3, the DNA is TGTGCTCTTGGGGATCATTCCCTACTGGGGGATACGGAGACGTACACCGATAAACTCATCTTT.